This TCR beta chain derives from a study of technical replicates of blood from a few donors. Sequenced by immunoSEQ multiplex PCR; TCRdb stores in-frame clones only, minus some. The table has some 70,000 clones, 80% to 95% seen once. Specimen: PBMCs. The receptor was derived from a human donor in good health. Some clones in this sample may be carry-over from other donors' samples.

CDR3 loop: CASSLTGLKSYEQYF. The CDR3 coding sequence is TGCGCCAGCAGCTTGACAGGGTTAAAGAGCTACGAGCAGTACTTC. This chain links TRBV5-1 with TRBJ2-7; possible D gene TRBD1, 6 bases. CDR1 is SGHRS and CDR2 is YFSETQ in the germline V gene. CDR3 length: 15 amino acids. Trimming cost V 1 base and J 3 bases, with 14 bases left between them.